This TCR beta chain is drawn from a study of blood T cell repertoires in COVID-19. Enrollees, about 18 to 90 years old, lived in 25 or so US areas. Recovery among Cohort 3 donors was established by two negative PCRs, clearance, or symptom resolution. Clones were read by immunoSEQ multiplex PCR, and TCRdb kept only the in-frame ones, dropping some. The table includes about 200,000 clones, roughly four fifths detected once. Germline CDR1 is SGHTA and CDR2 is FQGNSA. J gave up 4 bases and V 6 bases, and 8 bases lay outside the gene matches. This CDR3 is built from 15 residues. Source material: PBMCs or T cells enriched from blood (not recorded which). V and J are TRBV7-2 and TRBJ2-1, with 8 bases matching TRBD2. The clonotype comes from a middle-aged man who had recovered from COVID-19. CDR3 nucleotides: TGTGCCAGCAGGTTCAGCGGGAGCGCGTACAATGAGCAGTTCTTC. It specifies CASRFSGSAYNEQFF.